This TCR beta chain appears in the sequencing data of a study of blood T cell repertoires in COVID-19. Per the germline V gene, CDR1 is SGHNT and CDR2 is YYREEE (reference sequence). This CDR3 contains 15 residues. With 4 bases removed from V and 5 bases from J, the gap between germline ends came to 18 bases. As originally analysed: Estimates of nucleated cell counts were drawn from the amplification of reference gene primers. Profiling relied on immunoSEQ multiplex PCR, and the TCRdb table lists in-frame clones only, not all of them. The V and J calls and the clone size are those of that table, but D and trimming were determined from the DNA. The table has some 200,000 clones, around four fifths seen once; the top ten hold more than 4.5%.

This TCR was recovered from a woman aged 60 to 75 who had recovered from COVID-19. The source material was peripheral blood. V usage is TRBV5-4 and J usage is TRBJ2-5; D may be TRBD1 (5 bases). In DNA, the CDR3 is TGTGCCAGCAGCCCCCGTCCCCAGGGTGGGGAGACCCAGTACTTC. Translating it yields CASSPRPQGGETQYF.